Described below is a single T cell receptor beta chain sequence and its context. Its antigen is not identified. The data are from a study of cytomegalovirus exposure and HLA in healthy donors. General study results and limits: Subsequent analysis of the approximately 110 validation repertoires found a tendency for first-cohort TCR clusters to co-occur.

TCRdb's copy holds only in-frame clones and misses some; the assay was immunoSEQ multiplex PCR. There are roughly 120,000 clones in the sample; about 84% occur only once, and 2% to 2.5% lies in the top ten. V shed 6 bases and J 3 bases; nucleotides not matched to a gene: 7. The CDR3 has 15 residues. CDR1 and CDR2 (germline): SNHLY, FYNNEI. This TCR was recovered from a woman in her twenties or thirties in good health and CMV-seronegative. This rearrangement joins TRBV2 to TRBJ1-5, with 8 positions matching TRBD1. Sequencing used PBMCs. CDR3 amino acids: CASSTWTGINQPQHF. The CDR3 coding sequence is TGTGCCAGCAGCACCTGGACAGGGATCAATCAGCCCCAGCATTTT.